This T cell receptor (beta chain) was identified in a study of tissue T cells after allogeneic stem cell transplantation. Study-level background: This research-autopsy study prospectively enrolled adult allogeneic hematopoietic cell transplant recipients with steroid-refractory graft-versus-host disease. Graft-versus-host disease patients received grafts, several unmodified and three CD34-selected to deplete T cells.

Study-level results: This small cohort was clinically heterogeneous, and sampling depth was a limitation.

The CDR3 totals 15 residues. With V trimmed by 4 bases and J by 5 bases, 5 bases remained unmatched. CDR1 and CDR2 from the germline V gene are SGHVS and FQNEAQ. Comment on this clone: Its target is unknown.

Method: immunoSEQ multiplex PCR; TCRdb's copy keeps in-frame clones and lacks some. The sample lists about 26,000 clones, roughly nine tenths occurring once. The specimen comprised blood, sampled before transplantation. The TCR originated in a male donor aged 60 or over who later had graft-versus-host disease after an allogeneic stem cell transplant. The V and J genes are TRBV7-8 and TRBJ1-6, with 7 bases identical to TRBD1. The DNA for the CDR3 is TGTGCCAGCAGCTCTTGGACAGGAGATAATTCACCCCTCCACTTT. It is translated as CASSSWTGDNSPLHF.